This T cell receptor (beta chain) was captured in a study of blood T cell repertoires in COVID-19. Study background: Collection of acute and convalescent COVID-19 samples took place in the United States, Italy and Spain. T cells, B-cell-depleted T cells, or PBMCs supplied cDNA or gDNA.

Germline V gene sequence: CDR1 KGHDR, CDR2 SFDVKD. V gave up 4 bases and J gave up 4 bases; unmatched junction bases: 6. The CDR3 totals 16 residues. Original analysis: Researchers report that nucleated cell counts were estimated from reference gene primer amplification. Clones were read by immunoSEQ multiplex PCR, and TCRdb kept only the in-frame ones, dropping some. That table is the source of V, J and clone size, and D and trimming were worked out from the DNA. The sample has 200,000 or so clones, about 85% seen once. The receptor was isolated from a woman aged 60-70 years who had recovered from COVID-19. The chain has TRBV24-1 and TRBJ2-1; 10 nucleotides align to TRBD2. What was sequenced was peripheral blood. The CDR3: CATSDLSGGSYNEQFF. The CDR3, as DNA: TGTGCCACCAGTGACCTTAGCGGGGGGTCTTACAATGAGCAGTTCTTC.